This TCR beta chain appears in the sequencing data of a study of Graves' ophthalmopathy and Graves' hyperthyroidism. Study-wide results and caveats: Blood repertoires reportedly contained most expanded thyroid clonotypes above 0.001 frequency.

CAS ≥3, NOSPECS ≥4, moderate-to-severe activity and duration under 3 months marked donors with ophthalmopathy. The authors isolated PBMCs from 8 to 10 ml of fresh peripheral blood. Beta-chain TCR CDR3 regions were amplified from RNA transcripts. RT-PCR in the first round used HTBI primers; a second-round multiplex PCR followed. TCRdb reprocessed the multiplex PCR reads via MiXCR and lists one record per CDR3 protein. The repertoire includes 650,000 to 800,000 distinct CDR3 sequences, over 40% of them detected once, and roughly 3% sits in the top ten. In germline, CDR1 is SEHNR, CDR2 FQNEAQ (reference sequence). Deletions cut 8 bases from V and 5 bases from J, with 13 bases between. The CDR3 loop spans 14 amino acids. As concerns this clonotype: Antigen specificity is unknown.

V and J are TRBV7-9 and TRBJ2-6; TRBD2 is a possible D gene (7 bases). The sequence was obtained from an adult man with Graves' ophthalmopathy. Sequenced: peripheral blood. The CDR3 nucleotides read TGTGCCAGCGGAGGGGGGGCGTGGGCCAACGTCCTGACTTTC. It is translated as CASGGGAWANVLTF.